This T cell receptor beta chain appears in the sequencing data of a study of Ad26.COV2.S vaccination and SARS-CoV-2 variants. On the study more broadly: Intramuscular Ad26.COV2.S at 5x10^10 or 1x10^11 viral particles.

With respect to this clone: Its antigen is undetermined.

Some clones are missing from TCRdb's copy, which holds only in-frame ones; the method was immunoSEQ multiplex PCR. The data hold 200,000 to 250,000 clones, with around 89% observed a single time. Germline V gene lookup returns CDR1 SGHTA and CDR2 FQGNSA. Trimming pared 5 bases from V and 0 bases from J, leaving 5 bases between. This CDR3 has 12 residues. Study findings and constraints: Post-vaccination spike-specific CD8+ and CD4+ T cell responses reportedly had substantial breadth.

Treatment specified: approximately 18 received Ad26.COV2.S at low or high dose, single or two shots; 5 received placebo; per-sample allocation not given. The samples were gathered on day 63 after the first injection of vaccine or placebo. Vaccination employed an Ad26 vector expressing the Wuhan-strain SARS-CoV-2 spike. This sequence was found in a person between 18 and 59 years old who received the Ad26.COV2.S COVID-19 vaccine or a placebo. V is TRBV7-2 and J is TRBJ2-7; D is ambiguous. Sequenced material: peripheral blood, taken in a trial of Ad26.COV2.S vaccine versus placebo. CDR3 coding DNA: TGTGCCAGCAGCGCGAGCTCCTACGAGCAGTACTTC. Translation: CASSASSYEQYF. The variable domain in full, with the rest retrieved from reference TRBV7-2 and TRBJ2-7, is GAGVSQSPSNKVTEKGKDVELRCDPISGHTALYWYRQSLGQGLEFLIYFQGNSAPDKSGLPSDRFSAERTGGSVSTLTIQRTQQEDSAVYLCASSASSYEQYFGPGTRLTVT.